A single T cell receptor (beta chain) is shown here with its context. Its target is unknown. These data belong to a study of T cell repertoires in cytomegalovirus infection. Germline CDR1 is SGHNT and CDR2 is YYREEE (reference sequence). The J segment lost 0 bases and the V segment lost 4 bases, leaving 2 bases of the junction unmatched. There are 15 residues in the CDR3. TCRdb used MiXCR to reprocess the reads, holding one entry per CDR3 protein. The top ten clones hold 35% to 50% of a sample with about 470,000 distinct CDR3 sequences, about two fifths of them seen once. J is TRBJ2-2 and V is TRBV5-4, with 8 bases aligning to TRBD2. The origin of this receptor is a human donor in good health (CMV status not recorded). Some clones in this sample may be carry-over from other donors' samples. Material: cultured PBMCs, obtained from culture after CMV antigen stimulation. In nucleotides, the CDR3 is TGTGCCAGCAGCGCGGGGGGCTCGAACACCGGGGAGCTGTTTTTT. Protein sequence: CASSAGGSNTGELFF.